Here is one T cell receptor beta chain with its context. Antigen specificity is unknown. This sample is part of a study of CD8 T cells in ankylosing spondylitis. TCRdb processed the 5' RACE reads anew with MiXCR; each CDR3 protein has one entry. In the table there are some 350,000 distinct CDR3 sequences, under 15% of which are singletons. The study, taken as a whole, reports: It was reported that disease-linked clones were significantly enriched in matched ankylosing spondylitis synovial fluid.

V was cut by 2 bases and J by 3 bases, with 4 bases left in between. Germline-derived CDR1 and CDR2 are KGHSH and LQKENI. This CDR3 region has 13 residues. The clonotype originates from a male donor with ankylosing spondylitis or in good health (not recorded which). This rearrangement joins TRBV18 to TRBJ2-2, with D uncertain. Sequenced sample: blood, either unsorted or a sorted T cell fraction (not recorded which). This CDR3 is CASSPWDTGELFF. The CDR3 DNA reads as TGTGCCAGCTCACCATGGGACACCGGGGAGCTGTTTTTT.